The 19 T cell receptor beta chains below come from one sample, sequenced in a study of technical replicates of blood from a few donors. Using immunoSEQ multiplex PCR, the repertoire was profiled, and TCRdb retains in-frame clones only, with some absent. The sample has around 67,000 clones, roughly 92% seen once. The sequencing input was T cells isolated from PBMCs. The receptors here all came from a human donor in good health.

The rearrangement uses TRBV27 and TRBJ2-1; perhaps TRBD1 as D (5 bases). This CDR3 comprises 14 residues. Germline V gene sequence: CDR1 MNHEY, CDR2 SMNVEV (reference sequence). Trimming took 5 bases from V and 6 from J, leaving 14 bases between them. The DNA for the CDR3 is TGTGCCAGCAGTCAGAAACAGGAAACCAATGAGCAGTTCTTC. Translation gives CASSQKQETNEQFF.

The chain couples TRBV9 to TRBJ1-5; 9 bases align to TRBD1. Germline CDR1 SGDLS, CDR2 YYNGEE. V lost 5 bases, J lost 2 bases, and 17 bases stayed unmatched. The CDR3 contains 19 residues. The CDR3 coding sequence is TGTGCCAGCAGTACACAGGGGGCGGAACAATTAGGAGGCAATCAGCCCCAGCATTTT. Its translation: CASSTQGAEQLGGNQPQHF.

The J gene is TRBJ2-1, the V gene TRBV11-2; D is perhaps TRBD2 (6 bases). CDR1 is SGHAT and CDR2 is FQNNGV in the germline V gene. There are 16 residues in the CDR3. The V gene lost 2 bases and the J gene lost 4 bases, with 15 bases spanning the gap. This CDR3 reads CASSLSGRMGYNEQFF. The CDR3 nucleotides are TGTGCCAGCAGCTTATCCGGGAGAATGGGTTACAATGAGCAGTTCTTC. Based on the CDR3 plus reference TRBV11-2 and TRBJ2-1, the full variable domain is EAGVAQSPRYKIIEKRQSVAFWCNPISGHATLYWYQQILGQGPKLLIQFQNNGVVDDSQLPKDRFSAERLKGVDSTLKIQPAKLEDSAVYLCASSLSGRMGYNEQFFGPGTRLTVL.

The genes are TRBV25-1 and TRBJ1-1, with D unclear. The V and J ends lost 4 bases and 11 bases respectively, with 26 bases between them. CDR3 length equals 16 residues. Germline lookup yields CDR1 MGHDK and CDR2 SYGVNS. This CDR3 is CASSVGRGRGFLYAFF. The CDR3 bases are TGTGCCAGCAGTGTGGGTAGAGGACGCGGGTTTTTATACGCTTTCTTT.

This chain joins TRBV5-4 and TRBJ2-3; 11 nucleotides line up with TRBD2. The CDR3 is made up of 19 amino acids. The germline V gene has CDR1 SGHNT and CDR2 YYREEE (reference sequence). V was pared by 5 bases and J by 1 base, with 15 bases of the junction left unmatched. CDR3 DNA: TGTGCCAGCAGTCAACTGGGGCTAGCGGGAGGCCGTGGCACAGATACGCAGTATTTT. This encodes CASSQLGLAGGRGTDTQYF.

The CDR3 here is CASSHQVSNQPQHF. In DNA form, the CDR3 reads TGTGCCAGCAGTCATCAGGTCAGCAATCAGCCCCAGCATTTT. J is TRBJ1-5 and V is TRBV28; no definite D call. Germline CDR1 reads MDHEN; CDR2 reads SYDVKM. V was clipped by 5 bases and J by 1 base, with 9 bases between them. CDR3 size: 14 residues.

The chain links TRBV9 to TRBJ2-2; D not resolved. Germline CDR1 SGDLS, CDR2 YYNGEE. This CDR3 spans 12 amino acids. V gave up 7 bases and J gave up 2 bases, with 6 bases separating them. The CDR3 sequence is CASGPNTGELFF. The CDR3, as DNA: TGTGCCAGCGGGCCTAACACCGGGGAGCTGTTTTTT.

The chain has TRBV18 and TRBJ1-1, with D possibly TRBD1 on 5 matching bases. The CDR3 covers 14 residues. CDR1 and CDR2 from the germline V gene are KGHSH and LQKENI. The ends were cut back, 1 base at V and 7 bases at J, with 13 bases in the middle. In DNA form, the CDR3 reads TGTGCCAGCTCACCACAGGCAGGGCCGGGTGAAGCTTTCTTT. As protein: CASSPQAGPGEAFF.

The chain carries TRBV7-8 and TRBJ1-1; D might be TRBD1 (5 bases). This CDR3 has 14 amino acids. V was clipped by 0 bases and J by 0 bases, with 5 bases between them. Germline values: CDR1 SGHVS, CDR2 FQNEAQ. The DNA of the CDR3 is TGTGCCAGCAGCTTAGCGGACATGAACACTGAAGCTTTCTTT. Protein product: CASSLADMNTEAFF.

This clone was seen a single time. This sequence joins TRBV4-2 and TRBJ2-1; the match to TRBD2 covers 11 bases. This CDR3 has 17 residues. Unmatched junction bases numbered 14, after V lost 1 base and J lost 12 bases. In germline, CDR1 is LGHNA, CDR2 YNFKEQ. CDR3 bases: TGTGCCAGCAGCCAAGCTGGACTAGCGGGTTTTCTATGGGGGCAGTTCTTC. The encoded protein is CASSQAGLAGFLWGQFF.

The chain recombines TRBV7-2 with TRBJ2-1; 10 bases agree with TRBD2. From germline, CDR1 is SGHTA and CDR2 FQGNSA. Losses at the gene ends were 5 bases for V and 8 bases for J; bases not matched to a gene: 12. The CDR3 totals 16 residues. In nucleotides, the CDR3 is TGTGCCAGCAGCCGAGGGGCTAGCGGGAGTATAGATGAGCAGTTCTTC. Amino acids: CASSRGASGSIDEQFF.

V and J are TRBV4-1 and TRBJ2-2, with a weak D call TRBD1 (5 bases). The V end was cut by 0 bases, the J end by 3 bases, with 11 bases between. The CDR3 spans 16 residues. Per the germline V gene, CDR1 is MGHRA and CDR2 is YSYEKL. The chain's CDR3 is CASSQEGAVDTGELFF. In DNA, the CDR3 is TGCGCCAGCAGCCAAGAAGGGGCTGTGGACACCGGGGAGCTGTTTTTT.

For the CDR3, the DNA is TGTGCCAGCAGCCCACGGACTAGCGGGAGAGTTAATGAGCAGTTCTTC. Translated, it gives CASSPRTSGRVNEQFF. This sequence joins TRBV9 and TRBJ2-1; 13 bases agree with TRBD2. Germline V lookup: CDR1 SGDLS, CDR2 YYNGEE. The CDR3 has 16 residues. V dropped 4 bases and J dropped 7; count of bases not matched to a gene: 8.

The CDR3 protein is CASSLAAGDHGYTF. The DNA for the CDR3 is TGTGCCAGCAGCTTAGCGGCGGGGGATCATGGCTACACCTTC. The genes are TRBV7-2 and TRBJ1-2, with D possibly TRBD1 on 5 matching bases. The CDR3 is made up of 14 amino acids. CDR1 is SGHTA and CDR2 is FQGNSA in the germline V gene. V lost 0 bases, J lost 6 bases, and 11 bases lay in between.

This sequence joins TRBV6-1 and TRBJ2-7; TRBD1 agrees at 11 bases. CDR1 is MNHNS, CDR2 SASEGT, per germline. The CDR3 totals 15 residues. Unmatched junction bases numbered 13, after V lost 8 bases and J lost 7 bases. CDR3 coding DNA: TGTGCCAGCCTCCCCGGGACAGGGGGATTTAGGGAGCAGTACTTC. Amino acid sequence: CASLPGTGGFREQYF.

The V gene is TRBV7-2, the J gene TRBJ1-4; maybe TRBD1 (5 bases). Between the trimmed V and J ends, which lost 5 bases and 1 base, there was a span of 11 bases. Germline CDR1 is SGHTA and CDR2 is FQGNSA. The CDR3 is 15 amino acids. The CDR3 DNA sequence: TGTGCCAGCAGCCCTGGGGGGGTAACTAATGAAAAACTGTTTTTT. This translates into CASSPGGVTNEKLFF. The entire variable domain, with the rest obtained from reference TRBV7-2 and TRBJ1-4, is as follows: GAGVSQSPSNKVTEKGKDVELRCDPISGHTALYWYRQSLGQGLEFLIYFQGNSAPDKSGLPSDRFSAERTGGSVSTLTIQRTQQEDSAVYLCASSPGGVTNEKLFFGSGTQLSVL.

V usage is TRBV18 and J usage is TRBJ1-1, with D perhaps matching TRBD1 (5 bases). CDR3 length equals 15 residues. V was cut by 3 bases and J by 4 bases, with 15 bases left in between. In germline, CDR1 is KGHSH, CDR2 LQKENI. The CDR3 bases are TGTGCCAGCTCACCGCGTGAAGGGGTGGCCACTGAAGCTTTCTTT. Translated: CASSPREGVATEAFF. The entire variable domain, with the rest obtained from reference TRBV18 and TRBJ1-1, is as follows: NAGVMQNPRHLVRRRGQEARLRCSPMKGHSHVYWYRQLPEEGLKFMVYLQKENIIDESGMPKERFSAEFPKEGPSILRIQQVVRGDSAAYFCASSPREGVATEAFFGQGTRLTVV.

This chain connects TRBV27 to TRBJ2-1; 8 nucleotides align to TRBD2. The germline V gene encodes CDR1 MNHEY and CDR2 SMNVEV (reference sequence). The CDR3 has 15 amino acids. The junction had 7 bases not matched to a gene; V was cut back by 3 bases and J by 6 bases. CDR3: CASSFSSGLVNEQFF. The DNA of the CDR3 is TGTGCCAGCAGTTTTTCTAGCGGGTTGGTCAATGAGCAGTTCTTC.

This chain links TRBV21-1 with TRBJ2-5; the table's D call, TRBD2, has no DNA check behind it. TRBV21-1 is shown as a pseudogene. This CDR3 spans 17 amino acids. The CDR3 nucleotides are TGTGCCAGCAGCAAAGATACTAGCGGGAGGACCCAAGAGACCCAGTACTTC. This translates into CASSKDTSGRTQETQYF.